The 22 T cell receptor beta chains reported below all come from one sample, sequenced in a study of blood T cell repertoires in COVID-19. Sequencing used immunoSEQ multiplex PCR; TCRdb keeps in-frame clones, though not all of them. The table has about 440,000 clones, 70% to 90% seen once. The source material was PBMCs or T cells enriched from blood (not recorded which). All receptors derive from a woman aged 18-30 years with acute COVID-19.

The chain couples TRBV13 to TRBJ2-3; TRBD2 matches at 16 bases. From germline, CDR1 is PRHDT and CDR2 FYEKMQ (reference sequence). J was trimmed by 1 base and V by 5 bases; bases with no gene match: 6. The CDR3 covers 18 residues. The CDR3 DNA follows: TGTGCCAGCAGCCTGGGACTAGCGGGGGGGCCTGGCACAGATACGCAGTATTTT. Its translation is CASSLGLAGGPGTDTQYF.

The rearrangement links TRBV28 to TRBJ2-1, with 9 positions matching TRBD2. Germline V gene lookup returns CDR1 MDHEN and CDR2 SYDVKM. CDR3 length: 16 residues. J was trimmed by 6 bases and V by 5 bases; bases with no gene match: 11. The chain's CDR3 is CASSLIAGEGGNEQFF. The CDR3 nucleotides are TGTGCCAGCAGTCTCATAGCGGGAGAGGGGGGCAATGAGCAGTTCTTC.

V is TRBV6-2 or TRBV6-3 and J is TRBJ2-3; D gene uncertain. V was clipped by 6 bases and J by 6 bases, with 16 bases between them. The CDR3 covers 14 residues. Germline CDR1 and CDR2: MNHEY and SVGEGT. The CDR3 DNA reads as TGTGCCAGCAGCGATACAGTTCGAGTTGATACGCAGTATTTT. The encoded protein is CASSDTVRVDTQYF.

V gene TRBV7-2 combines with J gene TRBJ2-7; TRBD1 matches at 7 bases. CDR3 length: 13 amino acids. Trimming at V came to 6 bases and at J to 2 bases, leaving 4 bases not matched to a gene. CDR1 and CDR2 from the germline V gene are SGHTA and FQGNSA. CDR3 nucleotides: TGTGCCAGCAGGAGGGACAGTACCTACGAGCAGTACTTC. This encodes CASRRDSTYEQYF.

V gene TRBV7-8 combines with J gene TRBJ1-3; D uncertain. Germline loops: CDR1 SGHVS, CDR2 FQNEAQ. The CDR3 has 16 amino acids. The germline V and J ends were trimmed by 5 bases and 3 bases, with 17 bases remaining between them. CDR3 bases: TGTGCCAGCAGCCAAAGAAGGACGGAGGGTGGAAACACCATATATTTT. Its protein product is CASSQRRTEGGNTIYF.

J is TRBJ1-1 and V is TRBV7-6; 8 bases fit TRBD1. Germline V lookup: CDR1 SGHVS, CDR2 FNYEAQ. The length of the CDR3 is 14 residues. V dropped 4 bases and J dropped 4; count of bases not matched to a gene: 5. The CDR3 region has the DNA TGTGCCAGCAGCTCCCAGGGGGCTTCCACTGAAGCTTTCTTT. Protein sequence: CASSSQGASTEAFF.

The chain has TRBV24-1 and TRBJ2-3; 9 nucleotides agree with TRBD1. J gave up 5 bases and V 3 bases, and 8 bases lay outside the gene matches. The V gene's germline CDR1 is KGHDR and CDR2 SFDVKD. The CDR3 has 16 amino acids. The CDR3 region has the DNA TGTGCCACCAGTGATCCCTCCGGGACAGGGCAAGATACGCAGTATTTT. As protein: CATSDPSGTGQDTQYF.

This CDR3 reads CASSIHWTSHEQFF. The CDR3 bases are TGTGCCAGCAGCATACACTGGACTAGCCATGAGCAGTTCTTC. The chain has TRBV13 and TRBJ2-1, with 8 positions matching TRBD2. This CDR3 has 14 residues. Per the germline V gene, CDR1 is PRHDT and CDR2 is FYEKMQ (reference sequence). After removal of 5 bases from V and 8 bases from J, the junction contained 8 bases not matched to a gene.

The chain combines TRBV9 with TRBJ1-1; D possibly corresponds to TRBD1 (5 bases). Germline CDR1 SGDLS, CDR2 YYNGEE. The length of the CDR3 is 15 residues. The ends were cut back, 0 bases at V and 1 base at J, with 10 bases in the middle. The CDR3 reads CASSVGRGSNTEAFF. CDR3 sequence (DNA): TGTGCCAGCAGCGTAGGGCGGGGGTCGAACACTGAAGCTTTCTTT. Together with reference TRBV9 and TRBJ1-1, the CDR3 gives the full variable domain: DSGVTQTPKHLITATGQRVTLRCSPRSGDLSVYWYQQSLDQGLQFLIQYYNGEERAKGNILERFSAQQFPDLHSELNLSSLELGDSALYFCASSVGRGSNTEAFFGQGTRLTVV.

A single count supports this clone. The genes are TRBV24-1 and TRBJ2-3; possibly TRBD1 for D (5 bases). The CDR3 consists of 16 residues. Germline V gives CDR1 KGHDR, CDR2 SFDVKD. The V gene lost 1 base and the J gene lost 4 bases, with 14 bases spanning the gap. The CDR3: CATSDFGREGADTQYF. DNA for the CDR3: TGTGCCACCAGTGATTTTGGCAGGGAAGGAGCAGATACGCAGTATTTT.

The V and J genes are TRBV30 and TRBJ2-7, with D possibly matching TRBD1 (6 bases). V was trimmed by 0 bases and J by 5 bases, leaving 11 bases between them. CDR1 is GTSNPN, CDR2 SVGIG, per germline (reference sequence). The CDR3 covers 13 residues. The CDR3 loop reads CAWSVLGGDEQYF. The CDR3 DNA sequence: TGTGCCTGGAGTGTACTAGGGGGAGACGAGCAGTACTTC. The full variable domain, its missing parts supplied by reference TRBV30 and TRBJ2-7, is SQTIHQWPATLVQPVGSPLSLECTVEGTSNPNLYWYRQAAGRGLQLLFYSVGIGQISSEVPQNLSASRPQDRQFILSSKKLLLSDSGFYLCAWSVLGGDEQYFGPGTRLTVT.

The V gene is TRBV7-9, the J gene TRBJ1-3; no firm D call. The CDR3 totals 15 residues. V lost 1 base, J lost 1 base, and 8 bases lay in between. The germline gives CDR1 SEHNR, CDR2 FQNEAQ (reference sequence). The CDR3 is CASSLEAGSGNTIYF. CDR3 DNA sequence: TGTGCCAGCAGCTTAGAAGCCGGTTCTGGAAACACCATATATTTT. Drawing the rest from reference TRBV7-9 and TRBJ1-3, the complete variable domain is DTGVSQNPRHKITKRGQNVTFRCDPISEHNRLYWYRQTLGQGPEFLTYFQNEAQLEKSRLLSDRFSAERPKGSFSTLEIQRTEQGDSAMYLCASSLEAGSGNTIYFGEGSWLTVV.

Comments on this clone: Other DNA sequences from this sample encode an identical CDR3 as well. V and J are TRBV28 and TRBJ1-6; maybe TRBD1 (6 bases). The CDR3 loop spans 13 amino acids. Germline values: CDR1 MDHEN, CDR2 SYDVKM. V lost 6 bases and J lost 10, with 13 bases in between. As DNA, the CDR3 is TGTGCCAGCAGCCCTACAGGGAACTCACCCCTCCACTTT. Protein product: CASSPTGNSPLHF.

The chain carries TRBV3-1 (or the pseudogene TRBV3-2) and TRBJ1-2; D perhaps matches TRBD1 (6 bases). CDR3 length: 15 residues. Germline assignment: CDR1 LGHDT and CDR2 YNNKEL (reference sequence). V lost 4 bases to trimming and J lost 0 bases, with 12 bases between them. The DNA of the CDR3 is TGTGCCAGCAGCCCAACAGGGCTAGCTAACTATGGCTACACCTTC. Translated, it gives CASSPTGLANYGYTF.

On this clone: At one end the junction does not follow the germline gene, possibly because of a read error. V and J are TRBV28 and TRBJ2-7; the match to TRBD1 covers 9 bases. The CDR3 runs 14 residues. The germline V gene has CDR1 MDHEN and CDR2 SYDVKM. CDR3 amino acids: CASSLWDRDYEQYF. DNA for the CDR3: TGTGCCAGCAGTCTATGGGACAGGGACTACGAGCAGTACTTC.

This clone was found once. This chain joins TRBV11-3 and TRBJ2-3; D call uncertain. The CDR3 totals 16 residues. V lost 1 base and J 1 base, leaving 12 bases between the germline ends. CDR1 and CDR2 (germline): SGHNT, YENEEA. In DNA, the CDR3 is TGTGCCAGCAGCTTAGTTGTGGCGCAGGGCACAGATACGCAGTATTTT. Translated: CASSLVVAQGTDTQYF.

The J gene is TRBJ2-1, the V gene TRBV5-1; the D gene is possibly TRBD1 (5 bases). CDR1 is SGHRS, CDR2 YFSETQ, per germline. The CDR3 loop spans 14 amino acids. Trimming took 0 bases from V and 6 from J, leaving 10 bases between them. In DNA, the CDR3 is TGCGCCAGCAGCTTGGGACAGTCACTCAATGAGCAGTTCTTC. Amino acid sequence: CASSLGQSLNEQFF. Filled out from reference TRBV5-1 and TRBJ2-1, the complete variable domain reads KAGVTQTPRYLIKTRGQQVTLSCSPISGHRSVSWYQQTPGQGLQFLFEYFSETQRNKGNFPGRFSGRQFSNSRSEMNVSTLELGDSALYLCASSLGQSLNEQFFGPGTRLTVL.

The J gene is TRBJ1-6, the V gene TRBV15; D remains unclear. Germline values: CDR1 LNHNV, CDR2 YYDKDF (reference sequence). Trimming removed 0 bases at V and 8 bases at J, with 14 bases between. The CDR3 is 16 amino acids. CDR3: CATSRDVGREDSPLHF. The CDR3 DNA follows: TGTGCCACCAGCAGAGATGTGGGTAGGGAGGATTCACCCCTCCACTTT.

The chain employs TRBV28 and TRBJ1-6; 9 bases are shared with TRBD1. The CDR3 runs 14 residues. With V trimmed by 6 bases and J by 9 bases, 6 bases remained unmatched. The V gene's germline CDR1 is MDHEN and CDR2 SYDVKM. This CDR3 reads CASSAGTGSSPLHF. The CDR3 bases are TGTGCCAGCAGCGCCGGGACAGGGAGTTCACCCCTCCACTTT.

For the CDR3, the DNA is TGTGCCAGTAGTATAGATCCGGCGGGAGGGACAGATACGCAGTATTTT. This encodes CASSIDPAGGTDTQYF. This chain joins TRBV19 and TRBJ2-3; 9 bases align to TRBD2. Losses at the gene ends were 0 bases for V and 3 bases for J; bases not matched to a gene: 4. CDR3 length equals 16 residues. Germline V gene sequence: CDR1 LNHDA, CDR2 SQIVND (reference sequence).

The V gene is TRBV6-5, the J gene TRBJ2-7; D is perhaps TRBD2 (6 bases). CDR1 is MNHEY and CDR2 is SVGAGI in the germline V gene. The V end lost 10 bases, the J end lost 4 bases, and 20 bases lay between the germline ends. The CDR3 runs to 14 residues. CDR3 nucleotide sequence: TGTGCCATTTCCCCCGCGGGGATGTTGTACGAGCAGTACTTC. Protein: CAISPAGMLYEQYF.

This clone appeared once. V and J are TRBV30 and TRBJ2-1; 13 positions match TRBD2. Germline V CDR1 and CDR2: GTSNPN, SVGIG (reference sequence). With V trimmed by 4 bases and J by 6 bases, 6 bases remained unmatched. The CDR3 has 15 amino acids. The CDR3, as DNA: TGTGCCTGGAAACCGGGACTAGCGGGAACCAATGAGCAGTTCTTC. It translates to CAWKPGLAGTNEQFF.